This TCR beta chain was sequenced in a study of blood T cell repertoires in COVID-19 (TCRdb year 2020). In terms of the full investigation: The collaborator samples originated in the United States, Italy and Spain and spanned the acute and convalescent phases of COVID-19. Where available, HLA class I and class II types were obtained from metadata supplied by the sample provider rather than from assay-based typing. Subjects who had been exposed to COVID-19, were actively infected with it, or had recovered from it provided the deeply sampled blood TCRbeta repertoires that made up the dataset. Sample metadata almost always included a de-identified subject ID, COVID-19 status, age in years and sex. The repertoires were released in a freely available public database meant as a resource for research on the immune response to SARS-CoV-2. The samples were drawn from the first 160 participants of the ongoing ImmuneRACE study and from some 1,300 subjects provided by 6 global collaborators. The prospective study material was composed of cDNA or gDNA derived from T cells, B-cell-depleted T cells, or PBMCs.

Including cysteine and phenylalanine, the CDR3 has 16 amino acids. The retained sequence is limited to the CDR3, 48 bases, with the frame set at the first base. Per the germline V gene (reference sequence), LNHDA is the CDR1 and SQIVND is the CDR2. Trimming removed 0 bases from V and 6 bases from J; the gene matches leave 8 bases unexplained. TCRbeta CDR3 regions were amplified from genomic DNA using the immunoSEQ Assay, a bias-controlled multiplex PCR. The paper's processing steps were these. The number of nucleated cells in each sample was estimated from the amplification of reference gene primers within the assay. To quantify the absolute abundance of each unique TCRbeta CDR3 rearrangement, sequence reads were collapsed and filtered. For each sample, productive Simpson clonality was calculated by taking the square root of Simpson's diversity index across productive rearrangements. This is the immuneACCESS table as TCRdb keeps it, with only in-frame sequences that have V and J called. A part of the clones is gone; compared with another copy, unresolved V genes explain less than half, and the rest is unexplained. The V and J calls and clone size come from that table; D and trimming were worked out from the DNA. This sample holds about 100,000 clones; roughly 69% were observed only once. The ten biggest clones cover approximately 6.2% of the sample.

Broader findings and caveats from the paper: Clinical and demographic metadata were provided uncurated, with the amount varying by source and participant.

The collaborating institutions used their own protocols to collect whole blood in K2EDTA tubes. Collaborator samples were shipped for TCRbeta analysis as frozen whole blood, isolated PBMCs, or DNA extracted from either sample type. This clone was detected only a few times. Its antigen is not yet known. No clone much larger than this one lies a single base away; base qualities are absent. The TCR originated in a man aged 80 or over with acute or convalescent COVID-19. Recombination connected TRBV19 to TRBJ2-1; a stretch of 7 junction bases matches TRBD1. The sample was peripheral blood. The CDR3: CASSIDLTGYGNEQFF. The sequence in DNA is TGTGCCAGTAGTATAGACCTGACAGGGTATGGCAATGAGCAGTTCTTC.